This T cell receptor beta chain was sequenced during a study of T cells after yellow fever vaccination (dated by TCRdb to about 2019). As for the study more broadly: The SMART-Seq v4 Ultra Low Input RNA kit was used to prepare libraries from fractions with low cell numbers. The cohort comprised two healthy male donors, one aged 18 to 29 and one aged 30 to 40 years. Blood samples were taken at several timepoints before and after primary and secondary immunization, and bulk PBMC replicates and cell subsets were isolated. To follow T-cell clones before and after primary and booster YFV17D yellow fever vaccination, bulk TCR alpha and beta repertoires were sequenced over time.

As encoded in the germline V gene, CDR1 is SGHTA while CDR2 is FQGNSA. The CDR3 goes from the cysteine to the phenylalanine over 13 residues. Only the CDR3 DNA stays, 39 bases, in frame from base 1. V is shortened by 3 bases, J by 5 bases, and the region joining them spans 8 bases. The investigation overall reported the following: The secondary T-cell response was found to be weaker but faster than the primary response, with a peak reached on day 5 rather than on day 15. The study included only a couple of donors, which limits how far the findings can be generalized. Most clones expanded after primary vaccination were re-detected after the booster (about 96% of CD4 and approximately 88% of CD8), suggesting broad memory maintenance. Computational filtering was required because FACS-sorted repertoires could contain abundant contaminating clonotypes from the bulk population. A small fraction of clonotypes appeared in both the CD4 and CD8 compartments, likely as a result of convergent recombination.

TCR cDNA was made using 5'RACE template switching, a step that added a universal primer site and unique molecular identifiers. Priming of cDNA synthesis was performed from both the TCR alpha and TCR beta constant segments. Library amplification involved two PCR steps, and the second step added sample barcodes and sequencing adapters. Sequencing of libraries was done on Illumina HiSeq 2500 (2x100 bp) or NovaSeq (2x150 bp). In the authors' own workflow: Reads were demultiplexed and collapsed into UMI consensus sequences with MIGEC, and V(D)J alignment was performed with MiXCR. Vaccine-responding clonotypes were identified with edgeR using replicate PBMC samples, with FDR below 0.01 and a log2 fold change above 5 up to day 15 being required. Bulk clonotypes were assigned CD4 or CD8 identity according to which sequenced CD4 or CD8 repertoire held them at higher abundance. TCRdb redid the processing of the public reads, applying fastp at Q25 and MiXCR, and retained in-frame beta chains. All rows with the same CDR3 protein become a single entry with the most common DNA and genes. It is TCRdb's table, rather than the study itself, that gives the V and J calls and clone size. The sample yields 150,000 or so distinct CDR3 sequences; 6.5% to 8.5% were counted once. Roughly 2.5% of the sample comes from the top ten.

For this clonotype: There is no known antigen for this receptor. Per-base quality was not reported, and no clone a single base away is much larger than it.

The sample's treatment or condition label is to be understood as: live attenuated yellow fever vaccine strain. PBMCs were isolated from peripheral blood using a standard Ficoll-Paque protocol. CD4 and CD8 T-cell fractions were isolated with Dynabeads CD4 and CD8 positive selection kits. TriZol was used to extract RNA from bulk PBMCs, CD4 and CD8 fractions, and dextramer-positive and dextramer-negative fractions. This specimen was CD4+ T cells sorted from PBMCs, taken about 5 days after the first yellow fever vaccination. The chain employs TRBV7-2 and TRBJ1-5, with the D segment identity uncertain. This clonotype was sampled from a man aged 18 to 29 who received the YFV17D yellow fever vaccine. In nucleotide form, the sequence is TGTGCCAGCAGCTTGAGCAGCCATCAGCCCCAGCATTTT. Translation gives CASSLSSHQPQHF.